This T cell receptor (beta chain) was observed in a study of cytomegalovirus exposure and HLA in healthy donors (dated by TCRdb to about 2017). The study in broad terms: An earlier analysis of under 600 of the donors reported about 250 Gb of sequence data and 117 million unique TCR beta sequences from 150 million to 200 million T cells. Roughly 290 gigabases of sequencing data and around 85 million unique TCR sequences made up an early release that covered over 550 HLA-typed donors. Among the roughly 400 genotyped donors, roughly 80% belonged to the genetic ancestry cluster associated with self-reported Caucasian donors. The study aimed to test whether signatures of past pathogen exposure could be identified by cataloging public T cell receptors. The T cell repertoires of 670 or so subjects were profiled by immunosequencing and related to cytomegalovirus serostatus. A separate validation cohort of 100 to 150 different subjects was used in addition to the roughly 670-subject first cohort. High-throughput TCR immunosequencing, statistical association of individual TCRs with disease status, and machine learning were combined to predict cytomegalovirus infection status. A later analysis re-analyzed previously published TCR beta repertoires from 666 donors and added high-resolution HLA genotyping to study TCR occurrence patterns. In the later analysis, no new phenotypic data were used to find candidate immune exposures; instead, reliance was placed on TCR beta sequences and their occurrence across donors. In an earlier analysis of roughly 600 of the donors, high-throughput TCR beta sequencing was used to judge whether each TCR beta V gene segment behaved as functional or pseudogenic. Donor age, sex, ethnicity and CMV serostatus were collected together with the repertoire data. In a later genetic analysis, genome-wide SNP genotypes for about three fifths of the roughly 670 donors were used, and that subset was treated as a discovery cohort. Every repertoire in the discovery cohort had been generated on one and the same sequencing platform. Class I and class II HLA loci were covered by the typing at four-digit resolution. Typing coverage varied by locus: 629-630 donors for A, B, C, DRB1 and DQB1; under 550 for DQA1; about 570 for DPA1; roughly 450 for DPB1. Several DR-DQ haplotypes were treated as single units for association and clustering because of strong linkage in the cohort. Across some 400 genotyped donors of the cohort, an average of roughly 200,000 unique TCR beta nucleotide sequences per donor were sequenced, and about a sixth of those sequences were non-productive.

Overall study outcomes, separate from this receptor: For the cohort, immune exposure information was limited to CMV serostatus. Only TCR beta chains were sequenced in this cohort, and the absence of alpha or paired-chain data limited detectable features. Roughly uniform sequencing depth across donors was assumed in presence/absence analyses, although this assumption may not hold. In a later analysis, several top co-occurrence clusters were reported to appear linked to parvovirus B19, influenza, CMV and Epstein-Barr virus. Broadly in line with IMGT annotations, most TCR beta V segments showed up in productive rearrangements about 90% or about 30% of the time in an earlier analysis of 587 of the donors. A further reported finding was that TCR beta sequences accurately predicted the HLA-A and HLA-B alleles for most subjects in the first cohort. According to a later genetic analysis, donors in an Asian-associated ancestry cluster had fewer N-insertions in productive TCRs than the approximately 690-donor mean. HLA typing was unavailable for some donors at each locus, so association tests used only the typed subset. A total of about 180 TCR beta chains were listed by the study as associated with cytomegalovirus. In a later analysis, the rate of TCR association differed among HLA loci, with DRB1 alleles having the most associated TCRs and HLA-C alleles having the fewest. Most TCR sequences were observed very rarely across donors, whereas some public TCRs were present in many individuals. Linkage disequilibrium might explain the correlated functional status among segregating V segments, but an unknown experimental factor could not be excluded. In a later analysis, most CMV-associated TCR beta chains were found to appear HLA-restricted, with HLA associations seemingly driven largely by CMV exposure. Cytomegalovirus status was reported to be diagnosed by the classifier with high specificity and sensitivity in both the original and validation cohorts. A few of the identified cytomegalovirus-associated TCR beta chains were confirmed in vitro to be specific for cytomegalovirus antigens. Because the 87-base-pair reads could not distinguish some IMGT-functional V segments, including TRBV6-2 and TRBV6-3, those segments were excluded. Compared with equally common non-associated chains, HLA-associated TCR beta chains in a later analysis were more clonally expanded and had lower generation probabilities. About 17 rarely observed V segments, including chromosome 9 orphons, were excluded from the earlier analysis of a few hundred of the donors because counts were too low. V-gene and J-gene trimming of TCR beta chains was associated with a missense DCLRE1C variant in a later genetic analysis, and the association was replicated in an independent cohort. When HLA alleles, especially DR and DQ, strongly co-occurred, TCR associations were difficult to assign to individual alleles. At a false discovery rate of 0.05, a later analysis linked about 16,000 TCR beta sequences to specific HLA alleles. The authors suggested that the approach could potentially be extended to other disease states and immunological phenotypes. The sequencing pipeline was judged likely to have produced a cluster of highly shared sequence variants as a technical artifact.

The library was produced with the immunoSEQ multiplex PCR assay. For the multiplex PCR, a mixture combining 60 forward primers for TCR Vbeta segments and 13 reverse primers for TCR Jbeta segments was used. The CDR3 region of rearranged TCR beta genes was amplified from genomic DNA by a multiplex PCR assay. On the Illumina HiSeq System, the amplified TCR beta libraries were sequenced as 87-base-pair reads. From the authors' description of their analysis: A later analysis tallied around 82 million unique TCR beta chains across the 666 repertoires, and about 10 million of those chains were shared by two or more donors. Raw reads were error-corrected and collapsed into unique sequences by a nearest-neighbor algorithm in which closely related sequences were merged to remove PCR and sequencing errors. V, D and J gene segments were assigned by aligning CDR3 sequences to IMGT reference sequences. Each retained sequence needed at least a six-nucleotide match to both a V gene segment and a J gene segment. Rearrangements were called productive when the CDR3 lacked stop codons and stayed in frame with V and J; all others were non-productive. CDR3 was defined according to IMGT convention as the region running from the second conserved V-encoded cysteine to the conserved J-encoded phenylalanine. The earlier analysis of 450 to 750 of the donors excluded any sequence lacking an unambiguous match to a single V gene segment. An earlier analysis of a few hundred of the donors called V segments functional above 56.7% productive rearrangements and segregating when the between-donor standard deviation exceeded 5%. A statistical classification framework was built to diagnose cytomegalovirus status from the catalog of TCR beta chain sequences. V and J gene assignment, in a later analysis, came from comparing TCR nucleotide sequences with IMGT/GENE-DB human TR gene sequences. In a later analysis, CDR3 sequences and most-parsimonious VDJ recombination scenarios were assigned using the TCRdist pipeline. A later analysis defined each TCR beta chain by its CDR3 amino acid sequence plus V-gene family, and excluded reads lacking a unique V-gene family. To address suspected cross-contamination and a sequencing artifact, a later analysis removed roughly 640 highly shared, low-generation-probability nucleotide sequences. In a later analysis, a clonal expansion index was calculated for each public chain from normalized within-repertoire ranks of inferred template counts. In a later analysis, generation probabilities were computed with a VDJ recombination model fitted to out-of-frame rearrangements, and the resulting probabilities were checked against IGoR. A later analysis scored TCR-TCR, TCR-HLA and TCR-CMV co-occurrence with hypergeometric tests, applying a repertoire-size bias correction to TCR pairs. To estimate false discovery rates, a later analysis permuted the HLA or CMV assignments 20 times. In a later analysis, co-occurring TCRs were grouped using DBSCAN, and TCRdist sequence similarity was added for clustering within HLA-allele-positive subsets. For co-occurrence clustering, repertoires with fewer than 30,000 or more than 120,000 public chains were excluded, along with 4 to 6 repertoires with anomalous nucleotide sharing. TCRdb obtained this table from immuneACCESS and retained in-frame rearrangements with V and J assigned. These tables miss some clones; where compared with another copy, unresolved V genes account for less than half of the shortfall, and the remainder is unexplained. Clone size and the V and J calls come from that table; the DNA yielded D and trimming. Here the sample has approximately 160,000 clones; almost 80% occur a single time. Approximately 10% of the sample rests with the top ten.

The cohort comprised hundreds of healthy bone marrow donors. Cohort members were all nominally healthy when sampled, although unrecorded immune exposures were likely present. The donor was CMV seropositive and belonged to the group of 250 to 300 seropositive cohort members. A peripheral blood sample was provided by each donor, and peripheral blood mononuclear cells were used for TCR beta sequencing. The Qiagen DNeasy Blood Extraction Kit was used to extract genomic DNA from the blood cell samples. The CDR3 spans 14 residues, from the cysteine through the phenylalanine. The entry retains the CDR3 DNA only, 42 bases that are in frame from base 1. For CDR1 and CDR2, the germline V gene lists SNHLY and FYNNEI. V is pared back by 1 base and J by 3 bases, with 10 bases lying between the germline termini. Of note for this clone: Its antigen target is currently unknown. No much larger clonotype is one base removed from it; base qualities were not supplied.

Here the chain combines TRBV2 and TRBJ2-7, with no confident D gene call. Material for sequencing was PBMCs. The clonotype originates from a man between 18 and 35 years old in good health and CMV-seropositive. The nucleotide sequence reads as follows: TGTGCCAGCAGTGAAGGCCACGGAGACTACGAGCAGTACTTC. Its translation reads: CASSEGHGDYEQYF.